One T cell receptor beta chain is described in this entry. V dropped 8 bases and J dropped 10; count of bases not matched to a gene: 10. This CDR3 has 12 amino acids. Germline V gene data show CDR1 as SQVTM and CDR2 as ANQGSEA. The protocol was immunoSEQ multiplex PCR, while the TCRdb copy is restricted to in-frame clones and leaves out a portion. The table lists about 51,000 clones, about 92% of them singletons. The data originate from a study of T cell changes during pregnancy in multiple sclerosis. This sample comprised peripheral blood, obtained in the second trimester of pregnancy. V usage is TRBV29-1 and J usage is TRBJ1-4, with 7 bases aligning to TRBD1. The receptor was isolated from a female donor with multiple sclerosis, enrolled in a pregnancy study. The CDR3 loop reads CSFTGESGKLFF. The CDR3 nucleotides read TGCAGCTTCACAGGGGAGTCGGGAAAACTGTTTTTT.